The entry below gives a single T cell receptor beta chain sequence along with its context. Its target is unknown. CDR1 is MNHEY, CDR2 SVGAGI, per germline. This CDR3 spans 15 amino acids. Trimming cost V 0 bases and J 4 bases, with 10 bases left between them. The data originate from a study of blood T cells in healthy people across ages. Alongside a J-beta primer mix, a sample-barcoded 5' primer served in a second PCR lasting 7 to 11 cycles. TCRdb used MiXCR to reprocess the 5' RACE reads, holding one entry per CDR3 protein. The sample has nearly 1 million distinct CDR3 sequences, roughly 51% seen once. Study-level findings and limits: Older age coincided with a roughly linear decline in TCR beta diversity per million T cells.

Source material: blood. The J gene is TRBJ2-4, the V gene TRBV6-5; D is possibly TRBD2 (7 bases). The clonotype was recovered from a woman aged 55 to 70 in good health. CDR3 in amino acids: CASSYSGGGKNIQYF. The CDR3 DNA is TGTGCCAGCAGTTACTCAGGGGGGGGGAAAAACATTCAGTACTTC.